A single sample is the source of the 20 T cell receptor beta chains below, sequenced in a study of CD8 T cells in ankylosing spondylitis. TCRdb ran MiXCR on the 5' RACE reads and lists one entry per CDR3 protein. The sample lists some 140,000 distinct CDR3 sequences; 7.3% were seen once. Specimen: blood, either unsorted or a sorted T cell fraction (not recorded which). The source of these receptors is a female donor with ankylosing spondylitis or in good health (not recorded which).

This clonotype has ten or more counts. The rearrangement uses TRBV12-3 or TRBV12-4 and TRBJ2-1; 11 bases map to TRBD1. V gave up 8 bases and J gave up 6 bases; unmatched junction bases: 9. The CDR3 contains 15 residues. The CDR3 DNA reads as TGTGCCAGCGACCTGGGACAGGGGGGAGTCAATGAGCAGTTCTTC. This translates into CASDLGQGGVNEQFF.

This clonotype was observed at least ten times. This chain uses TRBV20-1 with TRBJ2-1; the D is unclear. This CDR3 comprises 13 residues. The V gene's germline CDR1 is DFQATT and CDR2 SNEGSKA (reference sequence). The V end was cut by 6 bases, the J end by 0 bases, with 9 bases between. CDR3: CSAQTYSYNEQFF. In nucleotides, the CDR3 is TGCAGTGCCCAGACGTACTCCTACAATGAGCAGTTCTTC.

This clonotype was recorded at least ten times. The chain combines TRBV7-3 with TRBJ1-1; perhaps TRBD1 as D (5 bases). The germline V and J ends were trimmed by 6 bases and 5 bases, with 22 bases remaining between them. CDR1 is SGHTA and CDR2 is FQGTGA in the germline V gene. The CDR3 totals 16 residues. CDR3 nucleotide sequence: TGTGCCAGCAGTCTAAATCCTAGGGGTCTAGGGACTGAAGCTTTCTTT. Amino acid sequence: CASSLNPRGLGTEAFF.

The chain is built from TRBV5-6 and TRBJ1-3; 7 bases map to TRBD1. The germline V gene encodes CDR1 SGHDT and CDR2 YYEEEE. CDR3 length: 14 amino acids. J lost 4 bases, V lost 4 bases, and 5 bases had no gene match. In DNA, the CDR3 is TGTGCCAGCAGCCCGACAGGGAGGGGAAACACCATATATTTT. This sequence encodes CASSPTGRGNTIYF. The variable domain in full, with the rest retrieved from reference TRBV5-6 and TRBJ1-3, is DAGVTQSPTHLIKTRGQQVTLRCSPKSGHDTVSWYQQALGQGPQFIFQYYEEEERQRGNFPDRFSGHQFPNYSSELNVNALLLGDSALYLCASSPTGRGNTIYFGEGSWLTVV.

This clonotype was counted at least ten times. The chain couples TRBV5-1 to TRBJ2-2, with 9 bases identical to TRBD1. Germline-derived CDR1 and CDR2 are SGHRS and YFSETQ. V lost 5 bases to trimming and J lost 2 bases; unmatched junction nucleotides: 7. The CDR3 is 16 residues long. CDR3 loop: CASRFQDRGNTGELFF. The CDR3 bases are TGCGCCAGCAGATTTCAGGACAGGGGAAACACCGGGGAGCTGTTTTTT.

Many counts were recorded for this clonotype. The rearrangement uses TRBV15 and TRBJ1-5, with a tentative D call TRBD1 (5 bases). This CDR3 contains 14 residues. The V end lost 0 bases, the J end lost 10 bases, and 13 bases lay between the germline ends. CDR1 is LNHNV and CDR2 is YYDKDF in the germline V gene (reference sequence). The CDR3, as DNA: TGTGCCACCAGCAGAGAGACAGTCTACGGCCCCCAGCATTTT. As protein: CATSRETVYGPQHF.

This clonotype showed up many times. CDR3 loop: CASSLYSVGQGFSPLHF. The DNA for the CDR3 is TGCGCCAGCAGCTTGTATTCTGTGGGACAGGGGTTTTCACCCCTCCACTTT. This chain links TRBV5-1 with TRBJ1-6, with 10 bases aligning to TRBD1. The CDR3 sequence is 17 residues long. The J segment lost 9 bases and the V segment lost 1 base, leaving 10 bases of the junction unmatched. Germline assignment: CDR1 SGHRS and CDR2 YFSETQ.

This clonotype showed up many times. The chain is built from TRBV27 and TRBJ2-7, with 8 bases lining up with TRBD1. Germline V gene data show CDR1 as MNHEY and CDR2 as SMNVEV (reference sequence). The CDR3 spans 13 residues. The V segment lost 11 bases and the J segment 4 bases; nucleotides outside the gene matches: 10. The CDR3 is CASRRQGAYEQYF. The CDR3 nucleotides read TGTGCCTCGAGGAGGCAGGGGGCTTACGAGCAGTACTTC.

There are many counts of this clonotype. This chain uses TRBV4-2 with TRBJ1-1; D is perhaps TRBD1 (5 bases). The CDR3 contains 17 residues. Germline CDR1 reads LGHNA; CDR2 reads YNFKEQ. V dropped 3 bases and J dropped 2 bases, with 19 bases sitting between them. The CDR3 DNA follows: TGTGCCAGCAGCCAGGCCTCCTGGGTTGGGGGAAACACTGAAGCTTTCTTT. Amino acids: CASSQASWVGGNTEAFF.

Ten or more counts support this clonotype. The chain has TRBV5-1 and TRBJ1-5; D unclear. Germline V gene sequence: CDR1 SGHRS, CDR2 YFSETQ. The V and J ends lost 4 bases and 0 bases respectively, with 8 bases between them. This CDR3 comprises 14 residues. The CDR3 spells CASSREPSNQPQHF. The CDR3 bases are TGCGCCAGCAGCAGGGAACCTAGCAATCAGCCCCAGCATTTT.

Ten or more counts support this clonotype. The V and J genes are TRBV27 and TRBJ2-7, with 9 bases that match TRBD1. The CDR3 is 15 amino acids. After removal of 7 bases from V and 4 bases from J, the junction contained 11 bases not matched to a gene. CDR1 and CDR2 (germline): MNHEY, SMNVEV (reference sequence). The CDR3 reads CASTPRGQGGYEQYF. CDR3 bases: TGTGCCAGCACTCCCCGGGGACAGGGAGGTTACGAGCAGTACTTC.

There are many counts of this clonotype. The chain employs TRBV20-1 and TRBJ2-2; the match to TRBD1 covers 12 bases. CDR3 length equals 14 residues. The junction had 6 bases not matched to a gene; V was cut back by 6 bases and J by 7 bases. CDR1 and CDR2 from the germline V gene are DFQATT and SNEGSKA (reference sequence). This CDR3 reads CSAPGQGANGELFF. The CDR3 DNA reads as TGCAGTGCGCCGGGACAGGGGGCAAACGGGGAGCTGTTTTTT.

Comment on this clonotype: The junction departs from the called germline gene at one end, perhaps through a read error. As DNA, the CDR3 is TGTGCTAGCAGCTTCAGTAAGAGAGATACGCAGTATTTT. Protein: CASSFSKRDTQYF. The V call is TRBV7-7, the J call TRBJ2-3; unclear D gene. This CDR3 comprises 13 residues. Germline V lookup: CDR1 SSHAT, CDR2 FNYEAQ (reference sequence).

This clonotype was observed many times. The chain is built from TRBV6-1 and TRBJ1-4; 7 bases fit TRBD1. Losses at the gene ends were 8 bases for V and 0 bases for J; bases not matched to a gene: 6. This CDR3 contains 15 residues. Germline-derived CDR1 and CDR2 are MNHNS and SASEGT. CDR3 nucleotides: TGTGCCAGCTCCGGCGGGACAGCAACTAATGAAAAACTGTTTTTT. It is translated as CASSGGTATNEKLFF.

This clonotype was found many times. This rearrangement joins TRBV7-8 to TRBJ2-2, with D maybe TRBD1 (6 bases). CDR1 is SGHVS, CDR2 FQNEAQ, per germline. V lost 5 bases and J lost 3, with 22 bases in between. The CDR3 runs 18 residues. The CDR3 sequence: CASSQRQASLRDTGELFF. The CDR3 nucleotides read TGTGCCAGCAGCCAGAGACAGGCGTCACTTCGGGACACCGGGGAGCTGTTTTTT.

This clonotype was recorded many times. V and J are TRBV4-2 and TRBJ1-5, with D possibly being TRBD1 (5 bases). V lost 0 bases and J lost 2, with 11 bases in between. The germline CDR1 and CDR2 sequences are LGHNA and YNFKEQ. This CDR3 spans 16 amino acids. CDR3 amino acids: CASSQEGVRGNQPQHF. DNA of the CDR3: TGTGCCAGCAGCCAAGAAGGGGTGAGGGGCAATCAGCCCCAGCATTTT.

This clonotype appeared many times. The CDR3 here is CAIAEGRDKAYGYTF. The CDR3 DNA sequence: TGTGCCATCGCAGAGGGGCGGGACAAAGCTTATGGCTACACCTTC. The genes are TRBV10-3 and TRBJ1-2, with D possibly being TRBD1 (6 bases). The CDR3 sequence is 15 residues long. Germline loops: CDR1 ENHRY, CDR2 SYGVKD. V was trimmed by 8 bases and J by 5 bases, leaving 21 bases between them.

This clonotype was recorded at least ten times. The CDR3 DNA sequence: TGTGCCAGCAGTTACCGGGCGGGCGACGAGCAGTACTTC. Its protein product is CASSYRAGDEQYF. The chain recombines TRBV6-5 with TRBJ2-7; a weak D match, TRBD2 (5 bases). The CDR3 covers 13 residues. The germline V gene has CDR1 MNHEY and CDR2 SVGAGI. Deletions cut 2 bases from V and 5 bases from J, with 10 bases between.

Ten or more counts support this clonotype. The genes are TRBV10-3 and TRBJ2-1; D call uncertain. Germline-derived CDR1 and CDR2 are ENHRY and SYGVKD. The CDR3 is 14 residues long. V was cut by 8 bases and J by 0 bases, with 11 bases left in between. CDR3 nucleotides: TGTGCCATCGGTAGCTTGAGCTCCTACAATGAGCAGTTCTTC. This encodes CAIGSLSSYNEQFF.

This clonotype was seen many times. CDR3: CASSFREANEQFF. CDR3 nucleotide sequence: TGCGCCAGCAGCTTCCGGGAAGCCAATGAGCAGTTCTTC. This chain uses TRBV5-1 with TRBJ2-1; a possible D gene is TRBD2 (5 bases). This CDR3 has 13 residues. Per germline, CDR1 SGHRS and CDR2 YFSETQ. V lost 2 bases, J lost 6 bases, and 9 bases lay in between.